Described below is a single TCR beta chain sequence and its context. This sample is drawn from a study of T cell clones after liver transplantation. Whole-study context: TCRbeta sequencing after a pre-transplant mixed lymphocyte reaction identified graft-donor-reactive clones, later tracked in post-transplant blood.

Sequenced by immunoSEQ multiplex PCR; TCRdb stores in-frame clones only, minus some. In the table there are roughly 51,000 clones, approximately 71% of which are singletons. The CDR3 consists of 14 residues. Trimming cost V 5 bases and J 5 bases; bases outside gene matches: 5. Germline assignment: CDR1 SGHRS and CDR2 YFSETQ. This clonotype originated in a human patient who received a liver transplant. Among the T cells, some may be from the graft donor. The chain has TRBV5-1 and TRBJ2-3, with 10 bases lining up with TRBD2. Sequencing was performed on CD4+ T cells from blood, taken about 56 months after liver transplant. CDR3 nucleotides: TGCGCCAGCAGATCTACTAGCGGGGTAGATACGCAGTATTTT. The encoded protein is CASRSTSGVDTQYF.